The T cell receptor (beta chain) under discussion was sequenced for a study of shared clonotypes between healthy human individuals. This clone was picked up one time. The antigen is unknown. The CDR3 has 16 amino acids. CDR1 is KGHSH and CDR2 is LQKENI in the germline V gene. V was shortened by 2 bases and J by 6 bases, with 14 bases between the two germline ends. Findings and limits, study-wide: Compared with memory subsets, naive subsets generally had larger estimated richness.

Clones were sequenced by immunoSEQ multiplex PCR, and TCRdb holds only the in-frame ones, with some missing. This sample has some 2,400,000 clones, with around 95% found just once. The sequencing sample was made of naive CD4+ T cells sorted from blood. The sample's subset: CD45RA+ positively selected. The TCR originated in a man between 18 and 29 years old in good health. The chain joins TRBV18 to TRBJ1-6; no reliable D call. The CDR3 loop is CASSPSASTLNSPLHF. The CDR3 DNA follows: TGTGCCAGCTCACCATCGGCGTCAACCCTTAATTCACCCCTCCACTTT. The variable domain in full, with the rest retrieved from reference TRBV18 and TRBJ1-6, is NAGVMQNPRHLVRRRGQEARLRCSPMKGHSHVYWYRQLPEEGLKFMVYLQKENIIDESGMPKERFSAEFPKEGPSILRIQQVVRGDSAAYFCASSPSASTLNSPLHFGNGTRLTVT.